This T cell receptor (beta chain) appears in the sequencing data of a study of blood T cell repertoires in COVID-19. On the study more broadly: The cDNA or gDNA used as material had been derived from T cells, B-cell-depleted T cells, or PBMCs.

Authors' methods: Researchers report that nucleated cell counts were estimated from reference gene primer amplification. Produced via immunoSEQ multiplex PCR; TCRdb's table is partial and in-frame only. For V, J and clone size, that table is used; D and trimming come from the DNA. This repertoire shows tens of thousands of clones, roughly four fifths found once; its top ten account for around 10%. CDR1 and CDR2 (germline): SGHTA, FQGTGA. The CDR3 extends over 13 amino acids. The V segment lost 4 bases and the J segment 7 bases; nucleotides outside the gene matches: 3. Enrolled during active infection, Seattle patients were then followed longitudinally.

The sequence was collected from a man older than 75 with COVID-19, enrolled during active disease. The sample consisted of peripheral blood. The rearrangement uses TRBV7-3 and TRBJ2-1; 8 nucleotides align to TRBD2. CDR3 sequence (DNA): TGTGCCAGCAGCTCGGGACTAGGAAATGAGCAGTTCTTC. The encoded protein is CASSSGLGNEQFF.